This T cell receptor (beta chain) was identified during a study of blood T cell repertoires in COVID-19. The wider study: The United States, Italy and Spain were the sources of the acute and convalescent COVID-19 samples.

The authors' processing: Using reference gene primer amplification, nucleated cell counts were estimated. Here immunoSEQ multiplex PCR was the method, and the copy in TCRdb shows in-frame clones only, minus some. V and J calls and clone size are copied from that table; D and trimming were computed from the DNA. The sample lists around 360,000 clones; over 75% were seen once. Seattle patients were enrolled during active infection and followed longitudinally. The specimen sequenced was peripheral blood. The receptor was isolated from a woman aged 25 to 39 with COVID-19, enrolled during active disease.

The CDR3 protein is CATSRASGVLYEQYF. The DNA of the CDR3 is TGTGCCACCAGCAGAGCTAGCGGAGTTCTCTACGAGCAGTACTTC. The chain employs TRBV15 and TRBJ2-7, with 7 bases matching TRBD2. The germline V gene has CDR1 LNHNV and CDR2 YYDKDF (reference sequence). Trimming took 1 base from V and 3 from J; bases not matched to a gene: 6. This CDR3 spans 15 amino acids.